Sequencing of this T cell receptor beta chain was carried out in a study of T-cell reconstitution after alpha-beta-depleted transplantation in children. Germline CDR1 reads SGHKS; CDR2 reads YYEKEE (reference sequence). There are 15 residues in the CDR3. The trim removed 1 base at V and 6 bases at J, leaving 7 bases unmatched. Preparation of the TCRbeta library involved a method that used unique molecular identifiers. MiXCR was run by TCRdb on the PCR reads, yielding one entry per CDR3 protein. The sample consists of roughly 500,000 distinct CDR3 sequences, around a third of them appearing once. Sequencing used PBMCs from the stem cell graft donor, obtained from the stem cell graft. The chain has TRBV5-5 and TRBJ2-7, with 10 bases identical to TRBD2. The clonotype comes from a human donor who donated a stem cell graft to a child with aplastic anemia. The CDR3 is CASSLRLAGVGEQYF. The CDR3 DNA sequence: TGTGCCAGCAGCTTGAGGCTAGCGGGAGTCGGCGAGCAGTACTTC.